The following is a T cell receptor (beta chain) sequence with its context. These data originate in a study of blood T cell repertoires in COVID-19. Clones were read by immunoSEQ multiplex PCR, and TCRdb kept only the in-frame ones, dropping some. The table includes roughly 140,000 clones, 80% to 85% detected once. Looked up from germline, CDR1 is MRHNA and CDR2 is SNTAGT. The V and J ends lost 5 bases and 15 bases respectively, with 14 bases between them. CDR3 length equals 11 residues. The genes are TRBV6-4 and TRBJ2-1, with D perhaps TRBD1 (6 bases). The sample consisted of peripheral blood. This receptor was taken from a human donor in a cohort sampled during active COVID-19. CDR3 sequence (DNA): TGTGCCAGCAGTTTGGGGGCCGTCTGGTTCTTC. It yields the protein CASSLGAVWFF.